This TCR beta chain is from a study of blood T cell repertoires in COVID-19. At the level of the study: The United States, Italy and Spain provided the acute and convalescent COVID-19 samples.

Germline V gives CDR1 MGHRA, CDR2 YSYEKL. The CDR3 is 16 amino acids. V dropped 2 bases and J dropped 8; count of bases not matched to a gene: 13. Profiled with immunoSEQ multiplex PCR; TCRdb holds only in-frame clones, not every one. The repertoire consists of over 350,000 clones, with 80% to 90% occurring once and the leading ten covering approximately 9.3%. The TCR originated in a woman aged 45-65 years who had recovered from COVID-19. The sequencing sample was made of PBMCs or T cells enriched from blood (not recorded which). V gene TRBV4-1 combines with J gene TRBJ1-1; 8 bases fit TRBD1. For the CDR3, the DNA is TGCGCCAGCAGCCAAAAAGGGACAGGAGGGGACCCGGAAGCTTTCTTT. Translated: CASSQKGTGGDPEAFF.